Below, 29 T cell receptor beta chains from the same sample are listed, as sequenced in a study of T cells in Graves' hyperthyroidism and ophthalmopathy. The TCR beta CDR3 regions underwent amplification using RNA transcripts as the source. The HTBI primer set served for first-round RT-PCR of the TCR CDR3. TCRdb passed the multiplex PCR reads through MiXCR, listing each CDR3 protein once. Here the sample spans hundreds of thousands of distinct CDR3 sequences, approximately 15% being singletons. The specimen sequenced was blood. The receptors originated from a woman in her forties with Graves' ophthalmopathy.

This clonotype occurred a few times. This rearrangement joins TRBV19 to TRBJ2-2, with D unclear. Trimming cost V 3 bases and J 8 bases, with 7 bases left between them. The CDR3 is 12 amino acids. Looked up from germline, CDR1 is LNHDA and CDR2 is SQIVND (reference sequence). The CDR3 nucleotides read TGTGCCAGTAGTATTCGCAGGGGGGAGCTGTTTTTT. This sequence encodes CASSIRRGELFF.

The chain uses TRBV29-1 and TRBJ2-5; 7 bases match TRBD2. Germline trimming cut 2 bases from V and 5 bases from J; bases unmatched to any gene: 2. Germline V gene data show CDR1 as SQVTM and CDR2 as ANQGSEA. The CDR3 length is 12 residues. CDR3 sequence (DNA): TGCAGCGTTGAATGGGAGGGGGAGACCCAGTACTTC. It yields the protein CSVEWEGETQYF.

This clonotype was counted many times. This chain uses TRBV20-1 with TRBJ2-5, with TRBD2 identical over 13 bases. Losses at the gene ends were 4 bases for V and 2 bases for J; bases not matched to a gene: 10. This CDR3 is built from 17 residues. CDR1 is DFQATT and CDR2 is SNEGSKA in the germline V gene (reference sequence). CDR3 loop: CSAKEGGLAGVQETQYF. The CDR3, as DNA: TGCAGTGCTAAAGAAGGCGGACTAGCGGGAGTTCAAGAGACCCAGTACTTC.

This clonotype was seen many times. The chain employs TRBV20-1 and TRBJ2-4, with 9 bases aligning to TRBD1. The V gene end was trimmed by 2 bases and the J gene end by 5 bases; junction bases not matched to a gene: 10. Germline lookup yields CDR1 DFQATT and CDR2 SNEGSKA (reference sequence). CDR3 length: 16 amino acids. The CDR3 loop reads CSARNRDRAIENIQYF. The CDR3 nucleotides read TGCAGTGCTAGAAATCGGGACAGGGCTATTGAAAACATTCAGTACTTC.

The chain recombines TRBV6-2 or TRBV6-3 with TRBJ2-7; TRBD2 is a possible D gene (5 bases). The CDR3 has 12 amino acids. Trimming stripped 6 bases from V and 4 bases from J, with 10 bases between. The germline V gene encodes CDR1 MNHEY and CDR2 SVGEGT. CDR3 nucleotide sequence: TGTGCCAGCAGACTCGGGGAGTACGAGCAGTACTTC. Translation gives CASRLGEYEQYF.

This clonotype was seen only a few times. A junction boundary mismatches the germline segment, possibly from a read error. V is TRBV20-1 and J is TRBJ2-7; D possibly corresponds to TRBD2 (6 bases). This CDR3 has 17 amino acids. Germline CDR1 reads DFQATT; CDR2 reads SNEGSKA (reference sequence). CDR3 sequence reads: CSARDRVSGVFSYEQYF. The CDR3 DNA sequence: TGCAGTGCTAGAGATCGGGTTAGCGGCGTATTCTCCTACGAGCAATACTTC.

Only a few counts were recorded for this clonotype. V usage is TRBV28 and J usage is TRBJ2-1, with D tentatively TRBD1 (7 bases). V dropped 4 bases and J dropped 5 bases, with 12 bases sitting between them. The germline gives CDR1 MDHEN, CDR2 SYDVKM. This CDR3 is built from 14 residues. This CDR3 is CASSSGDRDNEQFF. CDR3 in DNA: TGTGCCAGCAGTTCGGGAGACAGGGACAATGAGCAGTTCTTC.

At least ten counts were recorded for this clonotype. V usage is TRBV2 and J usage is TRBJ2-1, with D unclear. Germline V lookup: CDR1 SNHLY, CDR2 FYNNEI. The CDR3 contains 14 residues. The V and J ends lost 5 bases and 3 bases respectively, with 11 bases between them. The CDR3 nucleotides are TGTGCCAGCAGTAACCCACTGGTCTACAATGAGCAGTTCTTC. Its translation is CASSNPLVYNEQFF.

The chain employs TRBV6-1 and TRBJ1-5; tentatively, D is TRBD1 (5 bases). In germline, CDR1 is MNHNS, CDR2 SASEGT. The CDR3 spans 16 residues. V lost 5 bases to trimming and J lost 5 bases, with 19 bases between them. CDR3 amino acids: CASSPLGEGFYQPQHF. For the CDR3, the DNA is TGTGCCAGCAGTCCCCTGGGGGAGGGCTTCTATCAGCCCCAGCATTTT.

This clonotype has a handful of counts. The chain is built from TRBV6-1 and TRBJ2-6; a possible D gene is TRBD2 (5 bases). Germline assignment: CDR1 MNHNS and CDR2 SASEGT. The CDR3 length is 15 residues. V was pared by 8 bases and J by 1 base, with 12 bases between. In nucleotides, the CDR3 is TGTGCCAGCTACAACCGGGGATCTGGGGCCAACGTCCTGACTTTC. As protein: CASYNRGSGANVLTF.

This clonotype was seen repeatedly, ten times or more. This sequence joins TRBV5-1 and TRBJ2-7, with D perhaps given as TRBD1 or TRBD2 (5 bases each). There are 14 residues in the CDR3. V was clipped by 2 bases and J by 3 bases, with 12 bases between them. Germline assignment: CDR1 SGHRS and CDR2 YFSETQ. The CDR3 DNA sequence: TGCGCCAGCAGCTTAGAGGGAAGGGGCTACGAGCAGTACTTC. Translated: CASSLEGRGYEQYF.

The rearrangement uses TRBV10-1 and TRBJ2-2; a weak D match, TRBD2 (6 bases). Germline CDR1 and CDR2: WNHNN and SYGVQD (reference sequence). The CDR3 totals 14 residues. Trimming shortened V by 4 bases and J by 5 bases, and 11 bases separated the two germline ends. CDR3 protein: CASSAGSATGELFF. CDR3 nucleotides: TGCGCCAGCAGTGCCGGGAGTGCAACCGGGGAGCTGTTTTTT.

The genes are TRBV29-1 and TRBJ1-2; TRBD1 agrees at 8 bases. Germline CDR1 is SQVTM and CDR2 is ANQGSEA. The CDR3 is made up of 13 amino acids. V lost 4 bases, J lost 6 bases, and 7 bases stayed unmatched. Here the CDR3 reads CSVALTGADGYTF. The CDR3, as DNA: TGCAGCGTTGCCCTGACAGGGGCGGATGGCTACACCTTC.

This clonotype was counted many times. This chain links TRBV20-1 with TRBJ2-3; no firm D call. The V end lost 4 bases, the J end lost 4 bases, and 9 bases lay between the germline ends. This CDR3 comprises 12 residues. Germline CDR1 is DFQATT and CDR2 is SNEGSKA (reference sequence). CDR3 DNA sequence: TGCAGTGCTAAGCAAGGTCCAGATACGCAGTATTTT. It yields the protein CSAKQGPDTQYF.

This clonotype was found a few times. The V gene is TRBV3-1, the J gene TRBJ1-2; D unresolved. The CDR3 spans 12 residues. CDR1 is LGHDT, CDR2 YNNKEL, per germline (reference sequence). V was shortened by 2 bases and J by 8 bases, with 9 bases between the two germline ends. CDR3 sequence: CASSQSQSGYTF. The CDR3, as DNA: TGTGCCAGCAGCCAATCACAGAGCGGCTACACCTTC.

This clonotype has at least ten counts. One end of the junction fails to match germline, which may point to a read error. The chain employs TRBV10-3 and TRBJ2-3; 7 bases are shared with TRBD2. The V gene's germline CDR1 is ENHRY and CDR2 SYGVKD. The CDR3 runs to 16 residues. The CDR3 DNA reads TGTGCCATCAGAGAGTCTTTAATGGGACTAACAGATACGCAGTATTTT. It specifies CAIRESLMGLTDTQYF.

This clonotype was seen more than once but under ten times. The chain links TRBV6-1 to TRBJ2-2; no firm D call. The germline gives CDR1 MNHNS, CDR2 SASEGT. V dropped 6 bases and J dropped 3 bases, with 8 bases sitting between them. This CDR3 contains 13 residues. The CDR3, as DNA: TGTGCCAGCAGGGAGAGTTACACCGGGGAGCTGTTTTTT. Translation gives CASRESYTGELFF.

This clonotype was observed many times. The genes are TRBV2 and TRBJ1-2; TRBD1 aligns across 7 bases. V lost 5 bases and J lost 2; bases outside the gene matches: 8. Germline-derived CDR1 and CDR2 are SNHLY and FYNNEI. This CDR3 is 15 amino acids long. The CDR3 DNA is TGTGCCAGCAGTCTTGACAGGGTTGCGAACTATGGCTACACCTTC. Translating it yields CASSLDRVANYGYTF.

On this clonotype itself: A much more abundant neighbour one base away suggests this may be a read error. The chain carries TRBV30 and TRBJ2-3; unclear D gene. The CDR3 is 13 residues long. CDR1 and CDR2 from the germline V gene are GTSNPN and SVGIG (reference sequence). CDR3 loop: CAWRLSGTDTQCF. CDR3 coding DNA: TGTGCCTGGCGATTAAGTGGCACAGATACGCAGTGTTTT.

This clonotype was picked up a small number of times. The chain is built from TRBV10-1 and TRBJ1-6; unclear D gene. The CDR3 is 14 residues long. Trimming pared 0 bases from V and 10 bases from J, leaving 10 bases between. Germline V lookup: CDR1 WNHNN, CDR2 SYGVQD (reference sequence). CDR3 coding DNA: TGCGCCAGCAGTGAGTCAACCCTGGGATCACCCCTCCACTTT. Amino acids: CASSESTLGSPLHF.

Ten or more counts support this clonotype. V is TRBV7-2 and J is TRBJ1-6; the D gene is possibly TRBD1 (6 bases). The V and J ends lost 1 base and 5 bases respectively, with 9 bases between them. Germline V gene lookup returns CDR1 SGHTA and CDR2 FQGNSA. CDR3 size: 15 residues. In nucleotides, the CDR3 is TGTGCCAGCAGCTTAGGCAGGGGCGATAATTCACCCCTCCACTTT. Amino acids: CASSLGRGDNSPLHF.

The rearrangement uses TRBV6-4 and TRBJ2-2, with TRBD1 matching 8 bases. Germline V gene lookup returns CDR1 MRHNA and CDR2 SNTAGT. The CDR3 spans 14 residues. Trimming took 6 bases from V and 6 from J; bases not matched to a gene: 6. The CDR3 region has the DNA TGTGCCAGCAGATCGTACAGGGGGGCCGGGGAGCTGTTTTTT. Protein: CASRSYRGAGELFF.

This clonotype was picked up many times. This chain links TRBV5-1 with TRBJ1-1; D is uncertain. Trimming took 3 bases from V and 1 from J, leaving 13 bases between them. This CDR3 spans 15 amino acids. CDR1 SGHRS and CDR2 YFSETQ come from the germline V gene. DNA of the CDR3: TGCGCCAGCAGCTGGGGAGCTTCTGGGAACACTGAAGCTTTCTTT. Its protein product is CASSWGASGNTEAFF.

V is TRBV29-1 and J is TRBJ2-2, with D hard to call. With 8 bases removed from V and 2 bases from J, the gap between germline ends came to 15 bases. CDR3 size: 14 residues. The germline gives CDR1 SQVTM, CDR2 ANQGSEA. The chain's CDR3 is CSILLRINTGELFF. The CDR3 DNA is TGCAGCATCCTTTTGCGGATAAACACCGGGGAGCTGTTTTTT.

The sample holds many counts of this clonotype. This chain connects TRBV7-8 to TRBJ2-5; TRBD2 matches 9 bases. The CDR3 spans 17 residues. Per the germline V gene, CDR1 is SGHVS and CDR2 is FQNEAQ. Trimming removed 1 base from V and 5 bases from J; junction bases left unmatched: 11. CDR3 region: CASSLGGLAGEEETQYF. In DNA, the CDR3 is TGTGCCAGCAGCTTAGGGGGCTTAGCGGGAGAGGAGGAGACCCAGTACTTC.

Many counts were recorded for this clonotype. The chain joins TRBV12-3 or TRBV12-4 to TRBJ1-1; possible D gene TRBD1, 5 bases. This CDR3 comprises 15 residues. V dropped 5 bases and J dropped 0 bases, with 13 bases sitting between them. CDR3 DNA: TGTGCCAGCAGTACGGGGGGTACTATGAACACTGAAGCTTTCTTT. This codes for CASSTGGTMNTEAFF.

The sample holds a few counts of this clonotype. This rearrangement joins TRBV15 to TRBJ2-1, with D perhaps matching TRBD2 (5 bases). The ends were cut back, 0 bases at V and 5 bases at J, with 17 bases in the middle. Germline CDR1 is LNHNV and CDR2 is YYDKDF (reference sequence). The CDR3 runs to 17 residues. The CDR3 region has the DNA TGTGCCACCAGCAGAGATAGAGGTAGCCGGGGTGACAATGAGCAGTTCTTC. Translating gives CATSRDRGSRGDNEQFF.

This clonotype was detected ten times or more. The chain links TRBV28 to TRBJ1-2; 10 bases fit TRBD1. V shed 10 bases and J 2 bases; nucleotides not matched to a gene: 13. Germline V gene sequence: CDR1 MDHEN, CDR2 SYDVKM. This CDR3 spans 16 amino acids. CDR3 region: CAIRALTGGSNYGYTF. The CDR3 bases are TGTGCCATCAGAGCTTTGACAGGGGGCTCGAACTATGGCTACACCTTC.

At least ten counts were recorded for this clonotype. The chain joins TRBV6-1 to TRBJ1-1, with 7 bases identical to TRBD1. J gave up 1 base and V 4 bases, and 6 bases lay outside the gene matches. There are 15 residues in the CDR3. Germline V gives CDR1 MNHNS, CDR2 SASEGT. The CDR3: CASSARRGENTEAFF. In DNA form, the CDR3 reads TGTGCCAGCAGTGCGCGCAGGGGGGAGAACACTGAAGCTTTCTTT.